A selection of T cell receptor beta chains follows, all from one sample in a study of radiotherapy plus CTLA-4 blockade in lung cancer. Profiled with immunoSEQ multiplex PCR; TCRdb holds only in-frame clones, not every one. The table has 120,000 or so clones, just under 90% seen once. This specimen consisted of peripheral blood, obtained from a patient treated with radiotherapy plus ipilimumab. These receptors all come from a human donor with non-small cell lung cancer that progressed on radiotherapy plus ipilimumab. Each CDR3 is given with its conserved first and last residue. The D gene is left open where the match is weak. Not every row has a clone size; where given, it reads once, few, many or a size class.

size,J,V,length,D,CDR3,DNA
few,TRBJ2-7,TRBV10-3,15,TRBD1,CAISTGGQFGGEQYF,TGTGCCATCAGTACTGGGGGACAGTTCGGCGGCGAGCAGTACTTC
-,TRBJ1-1,TRBV30,15,TRBD1,CAWSVGGQGWTEAFF,TGTGCCTGGAGTGTAGGCGGACAGGGATGGACTGAAGCTTTCTTT
-,TRBJ1-5,TRBV7-8,16,-,CASSSSFSFSNQPQHF,TGTGCCAGCAGCTCCTCCTTTTCGTTTAGCAATCAGCCCCAGCATTTT
-,TRBJ2-7,TRBV9,12,-,CASSQGGGPEYF,TGTGCCAGCAGCCAGGGTGGGGGGCCGGAGTACTTC
few,TRBJ2-7,TRBV9,13,TRBD2,CASSVNTRTSIYF,TGTGCCAGCAGCGTAAATACCAGGACTAGCATCTACTTC
once,TRBJ2-7,TRBV29-1,12,-,CSVVVGEAEQYF,TGCAGCGTTGTGGTGGGGGAAGCCGAGCAGTACTTC
-,TRBJ2-1,TRBV29-1,15,TRBD2,CSVRPAGDSYNEQFF,TGCAGCGTCAGACCAGCGGGGGACTCCTACAATGAGCAGTTCTTC
-,TRBJ2-1,TRBV19,17,TRBD2,CASSIEGSGLLYNEQFF,TGTGCCAGTAGTATAGAGGGCTCGGGACTACTCTACAATGAGCAGTTCTTC
-,TRBJ1-1,TRBV5-4,15,-,CASSSDRELNTEAFF,TGTGCCAGCAGTTCGGACAGAGAACTTAACACTGAAGCTTTCTTT
-,TRBJ2-7,TRBV5-1,15,TRBD1,CASRERQGYLDEQYF,TGCGCCAGCAGAGAGCGACAGGGCTATCTTGACGAGCAGTACTTC
-,TRBJ1-6,TRBV6-5,15,-,CASKLHSSYNSPLHF,TGTGCCAGCAAGCTTCATAGCTCCTATAATTCACCCCTCCACTTT
-,TRBJ1-1,TRBV19,16,-,CASSINPAGLNTEAFF,TGTGCCAGTAGTATAAATCCCGCAGGGCTGAACACTGAAGCTTTCTTT
-,TRBJ2-5,TRBV30,14,TRBD1,CAIRGQGASETQYF,TGTGCCATCCGGGGGCAGGGGGCTTCCGAGACCCAGTACTTC
-,TRBJ2-7,TRBV18,12,-,CASSSSGYEQYF,TGTGCCAGCTCGTCAAGCGGGTACGAGCAGTACTTC
-,TRBJ1-4,TRBV23-1,13,-,CASDGRFSEKLFF,TGCGCCAGCGATGGACGGTTTAGTGAAAAACTGTTTTTT
-,TRBJ1-2,TRBV5-1,16,TRBD1,CASAMDRATHGGGYTF,TGCGCCAGCGCAATGGACAGGGCCACCCACGGGGGTGGCTACACCTTC
-,TRBJ1-5,TRBV6-7,15,-,CATPVTRYSNQPQHF,TGTGCCACCCCCGTAACGCGATATAGCAATCAGCCCCAGCATTTT
-,TRBJ1-4,TRBV6-6,14,TRBD1,CASSVQGGIEKLFF,TGTGCCAGCAGTGTTCAGGGGGGGATCGAAAAACTGTTTTTT
-,TRBJ2-3,TRBV13,17,TRBD2,CASSRSASGRFADTQYF,TGTGCCAGCAGCCGCTCGGCTAGCGGGAGGTTCGCAGATACGCAGTATTTT
-,TRBJ2-7,TRBV27,13,-,CASAQGTPYEQYF,TGTGCCAGCGCCCAGGGGACTCCCTACGAGCAGTACTTC
once,TRBJ2-7,TRBV18,14,TRBD1,CASSSGQGLYEQYF,TGTGCCAGCTCATCAGGACAGGGGCTTTACGAGCAGTACTTC
-,TRBJ2-3,TRBV5-1,16,TRBD2,CASRREGGLSTDTQYF,TGCGCCAGCCGGCGGGAGGGGGGACTAAGCACAGATACGCAGTATTTT
-,TRBJ2-1,TRBV18,13,TRBD2,CASSLDLPGGKFF,TGTGCCAGCTCACTGGACCTACCGGGAGGAAAGTTCTTC